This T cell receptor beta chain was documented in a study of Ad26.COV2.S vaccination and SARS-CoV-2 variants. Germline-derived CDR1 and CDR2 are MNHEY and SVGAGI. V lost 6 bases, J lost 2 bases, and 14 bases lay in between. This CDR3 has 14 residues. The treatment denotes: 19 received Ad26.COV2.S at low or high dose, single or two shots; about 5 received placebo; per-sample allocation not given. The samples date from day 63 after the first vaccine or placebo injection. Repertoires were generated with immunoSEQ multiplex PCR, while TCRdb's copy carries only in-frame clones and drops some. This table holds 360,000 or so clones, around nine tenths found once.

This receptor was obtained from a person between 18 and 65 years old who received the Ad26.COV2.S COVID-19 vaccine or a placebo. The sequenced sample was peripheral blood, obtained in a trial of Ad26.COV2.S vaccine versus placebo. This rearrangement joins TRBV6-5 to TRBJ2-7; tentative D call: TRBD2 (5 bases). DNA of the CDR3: TGTGCCAGCAGAGGAGGAGAGTCGACCTACGAGCAGTACTTC. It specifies CASRGGESTYEQYF.